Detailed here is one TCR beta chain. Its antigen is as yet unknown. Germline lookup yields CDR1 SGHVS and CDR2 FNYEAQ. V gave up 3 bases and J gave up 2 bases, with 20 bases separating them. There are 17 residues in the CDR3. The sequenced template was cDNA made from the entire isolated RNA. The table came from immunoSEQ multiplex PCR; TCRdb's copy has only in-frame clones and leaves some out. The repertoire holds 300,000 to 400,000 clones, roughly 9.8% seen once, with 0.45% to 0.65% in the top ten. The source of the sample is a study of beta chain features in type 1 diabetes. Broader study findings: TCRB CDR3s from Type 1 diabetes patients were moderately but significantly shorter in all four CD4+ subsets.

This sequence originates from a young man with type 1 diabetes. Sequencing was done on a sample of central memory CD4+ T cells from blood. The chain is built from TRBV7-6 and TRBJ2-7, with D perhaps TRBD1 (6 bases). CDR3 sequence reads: CASSFRGPGDMTYEQYF. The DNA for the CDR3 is TGTGCCAGCAGCTTCAGGGGCCCAGGGGATATGACCTACGAGCAGTACTTC.